This passage covers 28 T cell receptor beta chains from one sample sequenced in a study of neurological immune-mediated disorders. TCRdb redid the calling of the 5' RACE reads with MiXCR, one entry per CDR3 protein. The repertoire holds about 92,000 distinct CDR3 sequences, under 4.5% seen once, with around 3.1% in the top ten. Source material: PBMCs. The source is a woman between 45 and 60 years old with multiple sclerosis.

This clonotype was detected ten times or more. The chain joins TRBV5-1 to TRBJ2-2, with no clear D. The CDR3 is 14 residues long. The germline CDR1 and CDR2 sequences are SGHRS and YFSETQ. V shed 4 bases and J shed 5 bases, with 12 bases lying between them. The CDR3 here is CASSILGETGELFF. The CDR3 nucleotides are TGCGCCAGCAGCATCCTCGGAGAGACCGGGGAGCTGTTTTTT.

Many counts were recorded for this clonotype. The genes are TRBV3-1 and TRBJ1-5; D gene unclear. V dropped 1 base and J dropped 5 bases, with 9 bases sitting between them. The CDR3 loop spans 14 amino acids. The germline V gene has CDR1 LGHDT and CDR2 YNNKEL (reference sequence). This CDR3 is CASSQGVTDQPQHF. DNA of the CDR3: TGTGCCAGCAGCCAAGGCGTTACCGATCAGCCCCAGCATTTT.

This clonotype has at least ten counts. This chain connects TRBV9 to TRBJ1-1; D not resolved. Germline V lookup: CDR1 SGDLS, CDR2 YYNGEE. The CDR3 has 14 residues. Deletions cut 0 bases from V and 3 bases from J, with 9 bases between. For the CDR3, the DNA is TGTGCCAGCAGCGTAGAGGGAAAGCACACTGAAGCTTTCTTT. It codes for CASSVEGKHTEAFF.

Ten or more counts support this clonotype. The chain combines TRBV5-5 with TRBJ2-1; 13 bases map to TRBD2. CDR1 and CDR2 (germline): SGHKS, YYEKEE (reference sequence). The V and J ends lost 3 bases and 8 bases, in that order; junction bases with no gene match: 14. CDR3 length: 18 amino acids. In nucleotides, the CDR3 is TGTGCCAGCAGCTCCCGGCCCAGTACTAGCGGGGGGGCACATGAGCAGTTCTTC. Translated, it gives CASSSRPSTSGGAHEQFF. Complete variable domain (other parts from reference TRBV5-5 and TRBJ2-1): DAGVTQSPTHLIKTRGQQVTLRCSPISGHKSVSWYQQVLGQGPQFIFQYYEKEERGRGNFPDRFSARQFPNYSSELNVNALLLGDSALYLCASSSRPSTSGGAHEQFFGPGTRLTVL.

The gene calls are TRBV20-1 and TRBJ2-4; D is possibly TRBD2 (6 bases). This CDR3 spans 16 amino acids. V was cut by 0 bases and J by 0 bases, with 12 bases left in between. Looked up from germline, CDR1 is DFQATT and CDR2 is SNEGSKA (reference sequence). The CDR3 nucleotides read TGCAGTGCTAGAGAGATTAGGGGACTAGCCAAAAACATTCAGTACTTC. This codes for CSAREIRGLAKNIQYF.

This clonotype was found many times. This sequence joins TRBV6-5 and TRBJ1-4; D possibly corresponds to TRBD1 (5 bases). There are 14 residues in the CDR3. V dropped 0 bases and J dropped 8 bases, with 10 bases sitting between them. Germline lookup yields CDR1 MNHEY and CDR2 SVGAGI. CDR3 loop: CASSYSQGGEKLFF. The CDR3 region has the DNA TGTGCCAGCAGTTACTCCCAGGGTGGAGAAAAACTGTTTTTT.

This clonotype was seen a few times. This chain joins TRBV6-5 and TRBJ1-1; D call uncertain. V was cut by 6 bases and J by 3 bases, with 8 bases left in between. The CDR3 is made up of 12 amino acids. Per the germline V gene, CDR1 is MNHEY and CDR2 is SVGAGI. CDR3 sequence reads: CASSPSDTEAFF. The CDR3 nucleotides are TGTGCCAGCAGCCCCTCCGACACTGAAGCTTTCTTT.

Many counts were recorded for this clonotype. The chain uses TRBV9 and TRBJ1-4; D unresolved. Germline CDR1 reads SGDLS; CDR2 reads YYNGEE. CDR3 size: 18 residues. Trimming removed 0 bases at V and 8 bases at J, with 23 bases between. The CDR3 reads CASSVGMGAILRGEKLFF. For the CDR3, the DNA is TGTGCCAGCAGCGTAGGTATGGGCGCCATCCTACGAGGGGAAAAACTGTTTTTT.

At least ten counts were recorded for this clonotype. This chain connects TRBV20-1 to TRBJ1-4; the match to TRBD1 covers 8 bases. The V and J ends lost 5 bases and 8 bases, in that order; junction bases with no gene match: 7. The CDR3 length is 13 residues. Germline V lookup: CDR1 DFQATT, CDR2 SNEGSKA (reference sequence). The chain's CDR3 is CSAPGTGQEKLFF. The CDR3 DNA sequence: TGCAGTGCTCCCGGGACAGGCCAGGAAAAACTGTTTTTT.

Many counts were recorded for this clonotype. The V call is TRBV9, the J call TRBJ2-7; TRBD1 might be the D (5 bases). V was trimmed by 3 bases and J by 0 bases, leaving 10 bases between them. The germline V gene has CDR1 SGDLS and CDR2 YYNGEE. The CDR3 runs to 14 residues. As DNA, the CDR3 is TGTGCCAGCAGCGCTCGACAGAGCTCCTACGAGCAGTACTTC. Its protein product is CASSARQSSYEQYF.

This clonotype was seen ten or more times. This sequence joins TRBV5-4 and TRBJ2-1, with unresolved D. The CDR3 consists of 16 residues. Deletions cut 0 bases from V and 3 bases from J, with 13 bases between. The germline V gene encodes CDR1 SGHNT and CDR2 YYREEE (reference sequence). CDR3 nucleotides: TGTGCCAGCAGCTTGGGGCGGATATCAGGCTACAATGAGCAGTTCTTC. Its translation: CASSLGRISGYNEQFF.

This clonotype was counted many times. The CDR3 here is CASSSTRGTGVRTQHF. Here the CDR3 DNA reads TGTGCCAGCAGTTCCACCCGGGGGACAGGGGTGCGCACCCAGCATTTT. This rearrangement joins TRBV27 to TRBJ1-5; 10 bases match TRBD1. The junction had 14 bases not matched to a gene; V was cut back by 4 bases and J by 11 bases. Germline V lookup: CDR1 MNHEY, CDR2 SMNVEV (reference sequence). This CDR3 comprises 16 residues.

The chain has TRBV6-6 and TRBJ2-5; D gene ambiguous. Trimming shortened V by 7 bases and J by 5 bases, and 11 bases separated the two germline ends. CDR1 MNHNY and CDR2 SVGAGI come from the germline V gene (reference sequence). CDR3 length: 12 residues. The CDR3 DNA reads as TGTGCCAGCAAGAAGACCTCCGAGACCCAGTACTTC. It translates to CASKKTSETQYF.

This clonotype was observed a few times. V usage is TRBV2 and J usage is TRBJ1-2; tentatively, D is TRBD1 (6 bases). Trimming cost V 3 bases and J 5 bases, with 13 bases left between them. The CDR3 loop spans 14 amino acids. From germline, CDR1 is SNHLY and CDR2 FYNNEI. Here the CDR3 DNA reads TGTGCCAGCAGTGACATCAGAGGGACATATGGCTACACCTTC. It encodes CASSDIRGTYGYTF.

This clonotype was picked up many times. The chain has TRBV7-6 and TRBJ1-3, with TRBD1 as a possible D gene (6 bases). The CDR3 has 16 residues. Trimming shortened V by 2 bases and J by 3 bases, and 14 bases separated the two germline ends. Germline V gene data show CDR1 as SGHVS and CDR2 as FNYEAQ. CDR3 coding DNA: TGTGCCAGCAGCTTACCTATCGGGGGCCATGGAAACACCATATATTTT. Protein product: CASSLPIGGHGNTIYF.

This clonotype came up many times. The CDR3 coding sequence is TGTGCCAGCAGCTTAGAGGCATCTGGAAACACCATATATTTT. This encodes CASSLEASGNTIYF. The chain carries TRBV7-2 and TRBJ1-3; no clear D gene. Trimming shortened V by 1 base and J by 1 base, and 5 bases separated the two germline ends. This CDR3 contains 14 residues. Germline values: CDR1 SGHTA, CDR2 FQGNSA.

This clonotype was picked up many times. This chain links TRBV15 with TRBJ2-7; TRBD1 aligns across 9 bases. CDR1 and CDR2 (germline): LNHNV, YYDKDF (reference sequence). The J segment lost 0 bases and the V segment lost 5 bases, leaving 2 bases of the junction unmatched. This CDR3 is built from 14 residues. Written as DNA, the CDR3 is TGTGCCACCAGCGGGACAGGGATCTCCTACGAGCAGTACTTC. It yields the protein CATSGTGISYEQYF.

This clonotype came up many times. The rearrangement links TRBV20-1 to TRBJ2-7; D is possibly TRBD1 (5 bases). V was trimmed by 1 base and J by 3 bases, leaving 16 bases between them. Germline V gene sequence: CDR1 DFQATT, CDR2 SNEGSKA (reference sequence). The CDR3 runs 15 residues. CDR3 bases: TGCAGTGCTAGAGCCTACCAGGGATCTGGCTACGAGCAGTACTTC. Protein sequence: CSARAYQGSGYEQYF.

This clonotype was counted ten times or more. This sequence joins TRBV20-1 and TRBJ2-7, with D perhaps given as TRBD1 or TRBD2 (5 bases each). V was pared by 6 bases and J by 2 bases, with 17 bases between. The V gene's germline CDR1 is DFQATT and CDR2 SNEGSKA (reference sequence). This CDR3 contains 14 residues. This chain's CDR3 is CSALWRTRTYEQYF. Written as DNA, the CDR3 is TGCAGTGCACTGTGGAGGACAAGAACCTACGAGCAGTACTTC.

This clonotype was recorded many times. The chain employs TRBV5-1 and TRBJ2-2; D gene ambiguous. The CDR3 length is 14 residues. V lost 4 bases and J lost 3, with 10 bases in between. CDR1 SGHRS and CDR2 YFSETQ come from the germline V gene. The chain's CDR3 is CASSPDGDTGELFF. The DNA of the CDR3 is TGCGCCAGCAGCCCGGACGGCGACACCGGGGAGCTGTTTTTT.

This clonotype was found many times. The chain combines TRBV7-2 with TRBJ1-6, with D possibly matching TRBD1 (6 bases). The germline gives CDR1 SGHTA, CDR2 FQGNSA. The CDR3 contains 15 residues. V was clipped by 4 bases and J by 7 bases, with 14 bases between them. Here the CDR3 reads CASSSGGLGNSPLHF. Here the CDR3 DNA reads TGTGCCAGCAGCTCGGGGGGGCTGGGGAATTCACCCCTCCACTTT.

This clonotype was counted ten times or more. This sequence joins TRBV7-2 and TRBJ1-1; a possible D gene is TRBD1 (5 bases). Germline V gene sequence: CDR1 SGHTA, CDR2 FQGNSA. Trimming left V 3 bases short and J 7 bases short, with 18 bases between. The length of the CDR3 is 15 residues. CDR3 sequence (DNA): TGTGCCAGCAGCTTTGGGGATTACAGGTCTGTTGAAGCTTTCTTT. Translated: CASSFGDYRSVEAFF.

In its sample, this clonotype was seen many times. The rearrangement joins TRBV7-2 to TRBJ1-2, with D perhaps TRBD1 (6 bases). CDR1 is SGHTA, CDR2 FQGNSA, per germline. V lost 2 bases and J lost 5, with 12 bases in between. The CDR3 is 14 residues long. The chain's CDR3 is CASSLHGGGYGYTF. The DNA for the CDR3 is TGTGCCAGCAGCTTACACGGGGGCGGTTATGGCTACACCTTC.

This clonotype was counted at least ten times. The chain carries TRBV9 and TRBJ1-1; the D gene is possibly TRBD1 (5 bases). Germline assignment: CDR1 SGDLS and CDR2 YYNGEE. The CDR3 length is 15 residues. The V end was cut by 3 bases, the J end by 1 base, with 13 bases between. The CDR3 DNA follows: TGTGCCAGCAGCGAGCTCGCCCAGGGGAACACTGAAGCTTTCTTT. Its protein is CASSELAQGNTEAFF.

This clonotype was detected many times. Here the CDR3 reads CASSGRQASNEQFF. The CDR3 region has the DNA TGCGCCAGCAGCGGTCGACAGGCTAGCAATGAGCAGTTCTTC. The chain couples TRBV5-1 to TRBJ2-1, with a weak D call TRBD1 (6 bases). This CDR3 region has 14 residues. Deletions cut 4 bases from V and 6 bases from J, with 14 bases between. Per germline, CDR1 SGHRS and CDR2 YFSETQ.

This clonotype was counted at least ten times. The chain couples TRBV6-6 to TRBJ1-2; TRBD1 is a possible D gene (6 bases). The CDR3 contains 14 residues. The germline CDR1 and CDR2 sequences are MNHNY and SVGAGI (reference sequence). V lost 6 bases to trimming and J lost 5 bases, with 16 bases between them. CDR3 amino acids: CASSPERGFYGYTF. The CDR3 bases are TGTGCCAGCAGCCCCGAAAGGGGGTTTTATGGCTACACCTTC.

There are many counts of this clonotype. V usage is TRBV4-3 and J usage is TRBJ2-7, with TRBD2 as a possible D gene (6 bases). The CDR3 totals 16 residues. V lost 1 base and J lost 4, with 17 bases in between. Germline V CDR1 and CDR2: LGHNA, YSLEER. As DNA, the CDR3 is TGCGCCAGCAGCCAAGTGTACGGCGGAGGGCCTTACGAGCAGTACTTC. Translation: CASSQVYGGGPYEQYF.

In this sample, this clonotype turned up a few times. The V call is TRBV20-1, the J call TRBJ1-2; D is unresolved. CDR1 is DFQATT and CDR2 is SNEGSKA in the germline V gene (reference sequence). The CDR3 is 13 amino acids. The V end was cut by 6 bases, the J end by 8 bases, with 19 bases between. The CDR3 spells CSATMERASGYTF. The CDR3 DNA reads TGCAGTGCCACAATGGAACGGGCTAGCGGCTACACCTTC.